This T cell receptor beta chain was retrieved from a study of blood T cell repertoires in COVID-19. Study overall: T cells, B-cell-depleted T cells, or PBMCs supplied cDNA or gDNA.

Profiled with immunoSEQ multiplex PCR; TCRdb holds only in-frame clones, not every one. This sample yields 300,000 to 350,000 clones, of which approximately 83% are seen a single time; roughly 2% belongs to the top ten. The V end lost 1 base, the J end lost 3 bases, and 9 bases lay between the germline ends. Germline assignment: CDR1 ENHRY and CDR2 SYGVKD. The CDR3 covers 14 residues. This clone was counted a single time. The V and J genes are TRBV10-3 and TRBJ1-2; D uncertain. The source is a man aged 25-45 years who had recovered from COVID-19. The sequenced sample was PBMCs or T cells enriched from blood (not recorded which). The chain's CDR3 is CAISEFFADYGYTF. In nucleotides, the CDR3 is TGTGCCATCAGTGAGTTCTTCGCGGACTATGGCTACACCTTC.